The T cell receptor (beta chain) under discussion was sequenced for a study of blood T cell repertoires in COVID-19. The CDR3 contains 12 residues. Trimming shortened V by 4 bases and J by 7 bases, and 7 bases separated the two germline ends. Germline CDR1 SGHNT, CDR2 YENEEA. Only in-frame clones appear in the TCRdb table, and some are missing; sequencing was by immunoSEQ multiplex PCR. The sample holds 200,000 to 250,000 clones, approximately 90% seen once. The genes are TRBV11-3 and TRBJ2-2; D ambiguous. This TCR was recovered from a woman between 50 and 59 years old with COVID-19, enrolled during active disease. The sequencing input was peripheral blood. DNA for the CDR3: TGTGCCAGCAGCTCTAACGGCGGGGAGCTGTTTTTT. It encodes CASSSNGGELFF.